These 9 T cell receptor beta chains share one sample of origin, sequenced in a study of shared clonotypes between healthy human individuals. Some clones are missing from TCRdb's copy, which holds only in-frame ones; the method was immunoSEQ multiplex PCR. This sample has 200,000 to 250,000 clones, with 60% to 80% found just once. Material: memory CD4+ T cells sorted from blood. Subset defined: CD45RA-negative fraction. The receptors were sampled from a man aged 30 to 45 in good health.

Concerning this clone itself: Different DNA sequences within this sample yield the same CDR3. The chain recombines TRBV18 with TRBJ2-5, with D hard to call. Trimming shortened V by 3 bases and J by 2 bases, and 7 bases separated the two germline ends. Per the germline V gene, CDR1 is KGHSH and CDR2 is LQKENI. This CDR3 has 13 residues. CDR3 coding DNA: TGTGCCAGCTCACCCTCTGGTCAAGAGACCCAGTACTTC. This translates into CASSPSGQETQYF.

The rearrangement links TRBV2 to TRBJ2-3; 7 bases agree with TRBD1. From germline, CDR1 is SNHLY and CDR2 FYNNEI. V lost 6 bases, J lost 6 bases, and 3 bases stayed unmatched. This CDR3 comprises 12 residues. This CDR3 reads CASRWDSDTQYF. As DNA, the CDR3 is TGTGCCAGCAGATGGGACAGCGATACGCAGTATTTT.

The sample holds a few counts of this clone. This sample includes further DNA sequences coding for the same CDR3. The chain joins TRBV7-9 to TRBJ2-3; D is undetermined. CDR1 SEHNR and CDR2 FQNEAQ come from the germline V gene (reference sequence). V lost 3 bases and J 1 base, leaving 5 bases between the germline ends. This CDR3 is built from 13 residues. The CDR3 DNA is TGTGCCAGCAGCTTCGGAGGCACAGATACGCAGTATTTT. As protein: CASSFGGTDTQYF.

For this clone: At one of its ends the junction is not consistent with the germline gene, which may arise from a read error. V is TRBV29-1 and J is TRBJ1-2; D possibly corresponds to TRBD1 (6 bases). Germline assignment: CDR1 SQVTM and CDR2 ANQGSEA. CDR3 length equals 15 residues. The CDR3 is CSATPGGGGGSGYIF. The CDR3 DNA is TGCAGCGCGACACCGGGTGGTGGAGGGGGTAGTGGCTACATCTTC.

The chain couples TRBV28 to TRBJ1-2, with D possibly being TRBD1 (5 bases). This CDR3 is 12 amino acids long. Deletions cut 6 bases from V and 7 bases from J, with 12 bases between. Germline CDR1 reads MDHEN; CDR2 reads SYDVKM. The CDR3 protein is CASRAGSPGYTF. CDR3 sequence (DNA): TGTGCCAGCAGAGCAGGGTCCCCTGGCTACACCTTC.

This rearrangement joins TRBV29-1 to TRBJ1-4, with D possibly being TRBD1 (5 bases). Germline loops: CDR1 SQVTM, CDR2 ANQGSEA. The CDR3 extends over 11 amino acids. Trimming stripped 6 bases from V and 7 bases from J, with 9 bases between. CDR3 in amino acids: CSVGTGEKLFF. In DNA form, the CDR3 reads TGCAGCGTCGGGACCGGTGAAAAACTGTTTTTT.

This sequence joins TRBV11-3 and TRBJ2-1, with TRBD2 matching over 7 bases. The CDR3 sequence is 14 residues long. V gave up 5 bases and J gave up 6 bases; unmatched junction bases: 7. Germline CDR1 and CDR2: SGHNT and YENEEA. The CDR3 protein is CASSGRGPPNEQFF. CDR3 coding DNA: TGTGCCAGCAGCGGGAGGGGCCCTCCCAATGAGCAGTTCTTC.

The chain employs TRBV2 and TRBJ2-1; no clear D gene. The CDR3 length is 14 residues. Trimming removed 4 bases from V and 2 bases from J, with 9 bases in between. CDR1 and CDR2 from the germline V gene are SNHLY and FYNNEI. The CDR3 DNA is TGTGCCAGCAGTGTACCCCCACCCTACAATGAGCAGTTCTTC. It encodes CASSVPPPYNEQFF. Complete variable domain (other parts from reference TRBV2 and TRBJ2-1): EPEVTQTPSHQVTQMGQEVILRCVPISNHLYFYWYRQILGQKVEFLVSFYNNEISEKSEIFDDQFSVERPDGSNFTLKIRSTKLEDSAMYFCASSVPPPYNEQFFGPGTRLTVL.

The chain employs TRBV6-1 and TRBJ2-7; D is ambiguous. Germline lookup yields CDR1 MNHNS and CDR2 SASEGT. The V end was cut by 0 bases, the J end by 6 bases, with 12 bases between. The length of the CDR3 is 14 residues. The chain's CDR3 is CASSEASGIGEQYF. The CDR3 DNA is TGTGCCAGCAGTGAAGCTTCAGGTATTGGCGAGCAGTACTTC.